The 7 T cell receptor beta chains presented below share a single source sample, sequenced in a study of shared clonotypes between healthy human individuals. The assay was immunoSEQ multiplex PCR, and TCRdb's table has in-frame clones only and misses some. Altogether hundreds of thousands of clones are present, roughly 70% being singletons, with the ten largest covering more than 1.5%. The sample was memory CD4+ T cells sorted from blood. Regarding subset: CD45RA-negative fraction. These receptors were obtained from a woman aged 25 to 39 in good health.

The genes are TRBV6-1 and TRBJ1-5; D is uncertain. The CDR3 has 14 amino acids. Germline V gene lookup returns CDR1 MNHNS and CDR2 SASEGT. Trimming left V 5 bases short and J 5 bases short, with 13 bases between. This chain's CDR3 is CASSRPGWDQPQHF. CDR3 nucleotides: TGTGCCAGCAGTAGGCCGGGTTGGGATCAGCCCCAGCATTTT.

This clone was recorded a few times. Different DNA sequences within this sample yield the same CDR3. J is TRBJ2-1 and V is TRBV4-2, with D uncertain. The CDR3 spans 12 residues. Germline CDR1 and CDR2: LGHNA and YNFKEQ. V lost 1 base to trimming and J lost 3 bases, with 1 base between them. The CDR3 region is CASSQVYNEQFF. In DNA form, the CDR3 reads TGTGCCAGCAGCCAAGTCTACAATGAGCAGTTCTTC.

The genes are TRBV7-3 and TRBJ2-7; D gene ambiguous. This CDR3 contains 12 residues. V lost 5 bases and J 5 bases, leaving 10 bases between the germline ends. The germline V gene has CDR1 SGHTA and CDR2 FQGTGA. CDR3 sequence (DNA): TGTGCCAGCAGCGCAGGCGGTGACGAGCAGTACTTC. Its protein is CASSAGGDEQYF.

The rearrangement joins TRBV18 to TRBJ2-7, with TRBD2 matching over 10 bases. The germline gives CDR1 KGHSH, CDR2 LQKENI. The junction had 8 bases not matched to a gene; V was cut back by 5 bases and J by 4 bases. This CDR3 is 15 amino acids long. The CDR3 nucleotides read TGTGCCAGCTCAGCAGAGGGACTAGCGAAATACGAGCAGTACTTC. Amino acids: CASSAEGLAKYEQYF.

This chain joins TRBV7-8 and TRBJ2-1, with 10 bases that match TRBD2. Germline CDR1 reads SGHVS; CDR2 reads FQNEAQ. V was clipped by 2 bases and J by 0 bases; unmatched bases: 7. This CDR3 spans 18 amino acids. This CDR3 is CASSLRPSGGSSYNEQFF. DNA of the CDR3: TGTGCCAGCAGCTTACGGCCTAGCGGGGGTAGCTCCTACAATGAGCAGTTCTTC.

This chain links TRBV18 with TRBJ1-4; the D is unclear. V was pared by 1 base and J by 1 base, with 13 bases between. Germline CDR1 KGHSH, CDR2 LQKENI. This CDR3 spans 17 amino acids. Written as DNA, the CDR3 is TGTGCCAGCTCACCACGAAACCCGGAGGGAACTAATGAAAAACTGTTTTTT. It yields the protein CASSPRNPEGTNEKLFF. Drawing the rest from reference TRBV18 and TRBJ1-4, the complete variable domain is NAGVMQNPRHLVRRRGQEARLRCSPMKGHSHVYWYRQLPEEGLKFMVYLQKENIIDESGMPKERFSAEFPKEGPSILRIQQVVRGDSAAYFCASSPRNPEGTNEKLFFGSGTQLSVL.

This rearrangement joins TRBV5-1 to TRBJ2-7, with 7 bases fitting TRBD1. V trimming: 4 bases; J trimming: 1 base; junction bases outside the gene matches: 5. The CDR3 consists of 14 residues. The V gene's germline CDR1 is SGHRS and CDR2 YFSETQ. The CDR3 DNA is TGCGCCAGCAGCACCGGGACAGCATCCTACGAGCAGTACTTC. Amino acid sequence: CASSTGTASYEQYF. Full variable domain (outside the CDR3, taken from reference TRBV5-1 and TRBJ2-7): KAGVTQTPRYLIKTRGQQVTLSCSPISGHRSVSWYQQTPGQGLQFLFEYFSETQRNKGNFPGRFSGRQFSNSRSEMNVSTLELGDSALYLCASSTGTASYEQYFGPGTRLTVT.